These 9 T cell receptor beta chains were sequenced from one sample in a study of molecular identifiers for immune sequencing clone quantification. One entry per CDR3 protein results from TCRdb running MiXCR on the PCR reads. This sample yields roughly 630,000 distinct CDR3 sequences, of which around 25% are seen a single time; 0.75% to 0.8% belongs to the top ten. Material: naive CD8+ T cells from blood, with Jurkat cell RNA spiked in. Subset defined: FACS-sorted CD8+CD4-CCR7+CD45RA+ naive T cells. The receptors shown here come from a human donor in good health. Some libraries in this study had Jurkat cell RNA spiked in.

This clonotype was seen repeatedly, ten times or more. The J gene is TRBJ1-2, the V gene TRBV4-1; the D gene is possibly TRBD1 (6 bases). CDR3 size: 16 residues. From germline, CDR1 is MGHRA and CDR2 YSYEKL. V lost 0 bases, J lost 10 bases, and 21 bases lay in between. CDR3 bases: TGCGCCAGCAGCCAAGATTTGGGGCTACAGGGTTGGGACTACACCTTC. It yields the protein CASSQDLGLQGWDYTF.

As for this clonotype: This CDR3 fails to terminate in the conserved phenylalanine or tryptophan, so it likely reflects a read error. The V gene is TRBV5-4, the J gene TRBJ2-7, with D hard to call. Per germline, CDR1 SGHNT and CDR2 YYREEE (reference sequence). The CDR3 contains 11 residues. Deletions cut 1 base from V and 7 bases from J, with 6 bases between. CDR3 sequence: CASSLCGEQYC. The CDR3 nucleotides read TGTGCCAGCAGCTTGTGTGGGGAGCAGTACTGC.

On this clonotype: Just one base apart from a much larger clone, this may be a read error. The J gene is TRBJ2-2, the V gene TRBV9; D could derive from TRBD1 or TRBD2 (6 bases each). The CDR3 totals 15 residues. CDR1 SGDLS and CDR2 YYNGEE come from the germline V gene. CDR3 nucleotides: TGTGCCAGCAGCGTATCACACGGGGGCACCGGGGAGCTGTTGTTT. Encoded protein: CASSVSHGGTGELLF.

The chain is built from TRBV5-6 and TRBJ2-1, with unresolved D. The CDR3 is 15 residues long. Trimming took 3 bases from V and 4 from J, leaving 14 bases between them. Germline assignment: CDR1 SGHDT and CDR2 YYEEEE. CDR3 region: CASSSALTAYNEQFF. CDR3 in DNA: TGTGCCAGCAGCTCGGCCCTTACCGCTTACAATGAGCAGTTCTTC.

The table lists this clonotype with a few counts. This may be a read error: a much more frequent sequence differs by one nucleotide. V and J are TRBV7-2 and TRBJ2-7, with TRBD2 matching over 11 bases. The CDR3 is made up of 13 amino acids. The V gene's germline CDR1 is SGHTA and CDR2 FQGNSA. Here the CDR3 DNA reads TGTGCCGTTAGCGGGGGGGCCCCCTACGCGCAGTACTTC. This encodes CAVSGGAPYAQYF. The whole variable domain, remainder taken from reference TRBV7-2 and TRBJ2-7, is GAGVSQSPSNKVTEKGKDVELRCDPISGHTALYWYRQSLGQGLEFLIYFQGNSAPDKSGLPSDRFSAERTGGSVSTLTIQRTQQEDSAVYLCAVSGGAPYAQYFGPGTRLTVT.

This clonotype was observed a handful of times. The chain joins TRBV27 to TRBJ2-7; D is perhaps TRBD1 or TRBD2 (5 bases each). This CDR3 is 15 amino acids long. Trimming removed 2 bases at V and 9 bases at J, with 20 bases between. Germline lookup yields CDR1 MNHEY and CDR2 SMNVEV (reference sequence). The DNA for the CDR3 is TGTGCCAGCAGTTTACGGCTAGCCGGGACCCTAGGGCAGTACTTC. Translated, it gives CASSLRLAGTLGQYF.

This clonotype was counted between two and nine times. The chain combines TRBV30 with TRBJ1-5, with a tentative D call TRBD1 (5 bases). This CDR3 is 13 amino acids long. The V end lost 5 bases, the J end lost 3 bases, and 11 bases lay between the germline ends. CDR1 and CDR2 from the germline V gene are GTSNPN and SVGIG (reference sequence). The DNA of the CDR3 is TGTGCCTGGTCAACAGGCGACAATCAGCCCCAGCATTTT. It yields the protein CAWSTGDNQPQHF.

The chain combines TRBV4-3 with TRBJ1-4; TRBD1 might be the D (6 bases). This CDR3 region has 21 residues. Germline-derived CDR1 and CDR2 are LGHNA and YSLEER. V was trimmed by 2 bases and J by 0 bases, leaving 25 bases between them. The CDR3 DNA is TGCGCCAGCAGCCAAACCCGGCGGGGGGCAATCCTAGGGGCAACTAATGAAAAACTGTTTTTT. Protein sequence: CASSQTRRGAILGATNEKLFF.

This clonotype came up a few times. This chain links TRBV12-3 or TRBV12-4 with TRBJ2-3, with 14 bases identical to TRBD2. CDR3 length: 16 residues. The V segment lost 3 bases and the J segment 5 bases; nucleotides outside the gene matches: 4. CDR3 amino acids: CASSLTSGRALDTQYF. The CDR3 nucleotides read TGTGCCAGCAGTTTGACTAGCGGGAGGGCCTTAGATACGCAGTATTTT.